This T cell receptor beta chain was sequenced in a study of tumor and adjacent non-tumor tissue in lung cancer. At the level of the study: Patients comprised about a dozen adenocarcinoma, 2 squamous cell carcinoma and 1 small cell lung cancer. Stage I to III disease affected approximately 11 men and roughly five women aged about 30 to 85. Findings and limits, study-wide: Patients with more diverse tumor TCRs had worse survival. In normal lung, the top 100 clones were significantly more dominant than in tumor.

Note on this clonotype: Its specificity is not known. In this CDR3 the conserved last residue, phenylalanine or tryptophan, is missing, so a read error is likely.

The library came from three nested PCR rounds adapted from ARM-PCR protocols. TCRdb ran MiXCR on the multiplex PCR reads and lists one entry per CDR3 protein. The top ten hold roughly 42% of the sample, which has about 43,000 distinct CDR3 sequences, roughly 60% seen once. The template was RNA from unsorted bulk tissue. Distant lung tissue was collected more than 3 cm away from the tumor edge. Losses at the gene ends were 7 bases for V and 4 bases for J; bases not matched to a gene: 17. Germline V gives CDR1 SQVTM, CDR2 ANQGSEA. This CDR3 is 16 amino acids long. The sequencing sample was made of distant non-tumor lung tissue. The V and J genes are TRBV29-1 and TRBJ1-2; 8 bases fit TRBD1. The TCR originated in a man aged 50 to 60 with non-small cell lung cancer. The CDR3 DNA follows: TGCAGCGCTATGACAGGGGAGGCAGGATTCGCCTATGGCTACACCATC. It encodes CSAMTGEAGFAYGYTI.